These 13 T cell receptor beta chains originate from one sample sequenced in a study of human T cells and chemical hapten exposure. TCRdb analysed the RACE reads with MiXCR anew, one entry per CDR3 protein. The sample consists of 65,000 to 95,000 distinct CDR3 sequences, around 11% of them appearing once. The sample's time point: patch test 1, 2 weeks after DPC sensitization. As to treatment: therapeutic diphenylcyclopropenone sensitization with weekly scalp DPC. The sequencing used whole blood, collected in connection with sensitization to the hapten diphenylcyclopropenone (DPC). These receptors all stem from a woman aged 60-70 years with alopecia areata. Some clones in this sample may be carry-over from other donors' samples.

The chain employs TRBV5-1 and TRBJ2-3, with TRBD2 identical over 8 bases. Germline V gene lookup returns CDR1 SGHRS and CDR2 YFSETQ. V dropped 5 bases and J dropped 3; count of bases not matched to a gene: 8. The CDR3 loop spans 15 amino acids. The CDR3 loop is CASSVGTSVTDTQYF. CDR3 in DNA: TGCGCCAGCAGTGTCGGGACTAGTGTTACAGATACGCAGTATTTT.

In its sample, this clonotype was seen a few times. The chain couples TRBV7-9 to TRBJ1-1; weak D call: TRBD1 (5 bases). Trimming removed 6 bases from V and 4 bases from J, with 12 bases in between. The CDR3 is 13 amino acids. Per germline, CDR1 SEHNR and CDR2 FQNEAQ (reference sequence). For the CDR3, the DNA is TGTGCCAGCAGTTCAGGGTTCACCACTGAAGCTTTCTTT. As protein: CASSSGFTTEAFF.

As concerns this clonotype: This sequence may be a read error, since a much larger clone differs from it by one base. Since the CDR3 does not end with the conserved phenylalanine or tryptophan, this likely comes from a read error. The chain employs TRBV12-3 or TRBV12-4 and TRBJ2-3; D might be TRBD2 (6 bases). V was clipped by 1 base and J by 0 bases, with 11 bases between them. The CDR3 has 16 amino acids. CDR3 nucleotide sequence: TGTGCCAGCAGTTTAGGTGGAGGGTCTAGCACAGATACGCAGTATTTA. This translates into CASSLGGGSSTDTQYL.

This clonotype was recorded at least ten times. V gene TRBV7-2 combines with J gene TRBJ2-4; 7 bases match TRBD1. The germline V gene encodes CDR1 SGHTA and CDR2 FQGNSA. The V and J ends lost 1 base and 6 bases, in that order; junction bases with no gene match: 3. This CDR3 region has 14 residues. The CDR3 region has the DNA TGTGCCAGCAGCTTAGGAGGGGGCCGAAACATTCAGTACTTC. This sequence encodes CASSLGGGRNIQYF. The full variable domain, completed using reference TRBV7-2 and TRBJ2-4, is GAGVSQSPSNKVTEKGKDVELRCDPISGHTALYWYRQSLGQGLEFLIYFQGNSAPDKSGLPSDRFSAERTGGSVSTLTIQRTQQEDSAVYLCASSLGGGRNIQYFGAGTRLSVL.

In this sample, this clonotype turned up many times. The rearrangement joins TRBV5-1 to TRBJ2-3; no firm D call. The germline V gene has CDR1 SGHRS and CDR2 YFSETQ. Trimming cost V 0 bases and J 5 bases, with 10 bases left between them. The CDR3 extends over 14 amino acids. The CDR3 DNA sequence: TGCGCCAGCAGCTTGGGTGGAAGTTTAGATACGCAGTATTTT. This encodes CASSLGGSLDTQYF.

The rearrangement uses TRBV15 and TRBJ2-5; TRBD1 matches at 11 bases. Germline assignment: CDR1 LNHNV and CDR2 YYDKDF (reference sequence). V was pared by 4 bases and J by 3 bases, with 4 bases of the junction left unmatched. The CDR3 contains 15 residues. CDR3 amino acids: CATSTGDRGEETQYF. The CDR3 DNA follows: TGTGCCACCAGCACCGGGGACAGGGGGGAAGAGACCCAGTACTTC.

This chain joins TRBV5-3 and TRBJ1-2; D remains unclear. TRBV5-3 is recorded as an ORF, its role being uncertain. V dropped 2 bases and J dropped 0 bases, with 14 bases sitting between them. The CDR3 sequence is 16 residues long. The CDR3 DNA follows: TGTGCCAGAAGCTTTTTTAGACGGAGAGCTAACTATGGCTACACCTTC. This translates into CARSFFRRRANYGYTF.

Ten or more counts support this clonotype. The CDR3, as DNA: TGTGCTAGTGGTTTGCCGCCTGGACGGGTTAGCACAGATACGCAGTATTTT. Protein product: CASGLPPGRVSTDTQYF. The J gene is TRBJ2-3, the V gene TRBV12-5, with unresolved D. This CDR3 spans 17 amino acids. Germline V gene data show CDR1 as LGHNT and CDR2 as FRNRAP. V was pared by 2 bases and J by 0 bases, with 15 bases between.

The sample holds a few counts of this clonotype. This chain uses TRBV10-3 with TRBJ1-6; a weak D match, TRBD1 (5 bases). V lost 8 bases and J 5 bases, leaving 10 bases between the germline ends. The CDR3 covers 13 residues. CDR1 and CDR2 (germline): ENHRY, SYGVKD. The CDR3 nucleotides read TGTGCCATCTGTCGACAGAATAATTCACCCCTCCACTTT. This codes for CAICRQNNSPLHF.

The chain recombines TRBV5-8 with TRBJ1-5; D remains ambiguous. V shed 6 bases and J shed 11 bases, with 12 bases lying between them. CDR3 length: 11 residues. Germline V gene data show CDR1 as SGHTS and CDR2 as YDEGEE. CDR3 in amino acids: CASNINPTQHF. The CDR3 DNA reads TGTGCCAGCAATATTAACCCGACCCAGCATTTT.

This clonotype was seen at least ten times. One end of the junction does not line up with germline, which may come from a read error. This chain links TRBV7-7 with TRBJ2-3; tentative D call: TRBD1 (7 bases). The germline V gene has CDR1 SSHAT and CDR2 FNYEAQ (reference sequence). The CDR3 is made up of 16 amino acids. The CDR3 spells CASSEGLQGVTDTQYF. CDR3 in DNA: TGTGCTAGCAGCGAGGGACTCCAGGGGGTGACAGATACGCAGTATTTT. Full variable domain (outside the CDR3, taken from reference TRBV7-7 and TRBJ2-3): GAGVSQSPRYKVTKRGQDVTLRCDPISSHATLYWYQQALGQGPEFLTYFNYEAQPDKSGLPSDRFSAERPEGSISTLTIQRTEQRDSAMYRCASSEGLQGVTDTQYFGPGTRLTVL.

This clonotype was observed a few times. The CDR3 nucleotides read TGTGCCAGCAGCCAAAACAGGGGGAACACTGAAGCTTTCTTT. This translates into CASSQNRGNTEAFF. The V call is TRBV12-3 or TRBV12-4, the J call TRBJ1-1, with TRBD1 matching 7 bases. V shed 6 bases and J 1 base; nucleotides not matched to a gene: 5. CDR3 length: 14 residues.

The chain has TRBV4-1 and TRBJ1-1, with 9 nucleotides matching TRBD1. The CDR3 consists of 16 residues. The V gene end was trimmed by 3 bases and the J gene end by 4 bases; junction bases not matched to a gene: 9. The germline CDR1 and CDR2 sequences are MGHRA and YSYEKL. The CDR3, as DNA: TGCGCCAGCAGCCAGGGGACAGGGATGCTTGCCACTGAAGCTTTCTTT. It is translated as CASSQGTGMLATEAFF.